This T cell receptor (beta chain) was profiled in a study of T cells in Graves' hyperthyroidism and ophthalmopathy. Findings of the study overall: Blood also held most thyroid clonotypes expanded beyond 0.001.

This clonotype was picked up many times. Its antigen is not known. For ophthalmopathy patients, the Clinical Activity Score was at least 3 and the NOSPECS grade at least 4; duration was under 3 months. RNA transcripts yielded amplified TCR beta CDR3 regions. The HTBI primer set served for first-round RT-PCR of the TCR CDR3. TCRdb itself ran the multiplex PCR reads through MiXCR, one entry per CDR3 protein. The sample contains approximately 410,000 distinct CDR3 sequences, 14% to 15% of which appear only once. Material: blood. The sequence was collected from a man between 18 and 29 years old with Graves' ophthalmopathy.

The CDR3 reads CASSYTGQGADGYTF. The CDR3 coding sequence is TGTGCCAGCAGTTACACCGGACAGGGGGCCGATGGCTACACCTTC. The V gene is TRBV6-5, the J gene TRBJ1-2; TRBD1 aligns across 11 bases. Trimming at V came to 2 bases and at J to 6 bases, leaving 5 bases not matched to a gene. Germline V CDR1 and CDR2: MNHEY, SVGAGI. This CDR3 contains 15 residues.